Listed here are 21 T cell receptor beta chains from one sample, sequenced in a study of blood T cell repertoires in COVID-19. Produced via immunoSEQ multiplex PCR; TCRdb's table is partial and in-frame only. Here the sample spans about 250,000 clones, approximately 88% being singletons. The specimen sequenced was peripheral blood. All receptors derive from a woman aged 25-40 years with COVID-19, enrolled during active disease.

The chain joins TRBV11-2 to TRBJ1-1, with D tentatively TRBD1 (6 bases). CDR1 and CDR2 (germline): SGHAT, FQNNGV. Trimming removed 2 bases at V and 1 base at J, with 14 bases between. The CDR3 runs to 16 residues. The CDR3 region has the DNA TGTGCCAGCAGCTTATATCCCCAGGGGTCGAACACTGAAGCTTTCTTT. Its protein product is CASSLYPQGSNTEAFF.

The chain carries TRBV5-1 and TRBJ1-2; 9 nucleotides match TRBD1. Unmatched junction bases numbered 14, after V lost 0 bases and J lost 8 bases. Germline CDR1 reads SGHRS; CDR2 reads YFSETQ. The CDR3 has 17 amino acids. The CDR3 region is CASSLEPGTGLQGGYTF. CDR3 bases: TGCGCCAGCAGCTTGGAGCCGGGGACAGGGTTGCAGGGGGGCTACACCTTC.

The V gene is TRBV2, the J gene TRBJ1-6, with unresolved D. Looked up from germline, CDR1 is SNHLY and CDR2 is FYNNEI. The CDR3 totals 12 residues. V lost 8 bases, J lost 10 bases, and 12 bases lay in between. The CDR3 loop is CASAPGNSPLHF. In DNA form, the CDR3 reads TGTGCCAGCGCCCCAGGAAACTCACCCCTCCACTTT.

This chain uses TRBV3-1 (or the pseudogene TRBV3-2) with TRBJ2-7; 11 positions match TRBD2. The CDR3 is 20 amino acids. V shed 1 base, J shed 2 bases, and the junction held 16 bases outside the gene matches. Germline V gene sequence: CDR1 LGHDT, CDR2 YNNKEL (reference sequence). This CDR3 reads CASSQGAGTSGFKGPYEQYV. CDR3 sequence (DNA): TGTGCCAGCAGCCAAGGAGCCGGGACTAGCGGTTTTAAAGGCCCCTACGAGCAGTACGTC.

V is TRBV19 and J is TRBJ1-1; D might be TRBD1 (6 bases). Deletions cut 0 bases from V and 2 bases from J, with 16 bases between. The germline V gene encodes CDR1 LNHDA and CDR2 SQIVND (reference sequence). CDR3 length: 17 residues. The CDR3 reads CASSIDPPGTHNTEAFF. CDR3 coding DNA: TGTGCCAGTAGTATAGACCCTCCCGGGACACATAACACTGAAGCTTTCTTT.

The chain uses TRBV6-5 and TRBJ1-5; 7 nucleotides align to TRBD1. The CDR3 consists of 15 residues. In germline, CDR1 is MNHEY, CDR2 SVGAGI. After removal of 8 bases from V and 1 base from J, the junction contained 8 bases not matched to a gene. The CDR3 DNA reads TGTGCCAGCCGAGAGGACAGGAGAAGCAATCAGCCCCAGCATTTT. Protein product: CASREDRRSNQPQHF.

The chain is built from TRBV11-2 and TRBJ2-1; D is ambiguous. With 0 bases removed from V and 6 bases from J, the gap between germline ends came to 9 bases. CDR1 and CDR2 from the germline V gene are SGHAT and FQNNGV. The CDR3 spans 14 residues. The CDR3 sequence is CASSLDWASNEQFF. CDR3 bases: TGTGCCAGCAGCTTAGACTGGGCCAGCAATGAGCAGTTCTTC. Variable domain in full (rest from reference TRBV11-2 and TRBJ2-1): EAGVAQSPRYKIIEKRQSVAFWCNPISGHATLYWYQQILGQGPKLLIQFQNNGVVDDSQLPKDRFSAERLKGVDSTLKIQPAKLEDSAVYLCASSLDWASNEQFFGPGTRLTVL.

This clone occurred once. The J gene is TRBJ2-1, the V gene TRBV2, with 7 bases matching TRBD1. CDR3 length equals 12 residues. The junction had 1 base not matched to a gene; V was cut back by 4 bases and J by 7 bases. Germline CDR1 and CDR2: SNHLY and FYNNEI. The CDR3 region is CASSGQGNEQFF. DNA of the CDR3: TGTGCCAGCAGTGGACAGGGAAATGAGCAGTTCTTC.

This clone was detected once. CDR3: CASSLVTTSGSFPKYNEQFF. In nucleotides, the CDR3 is TGTGCCAGCAGCTTAGTGACGACTAGCGGGAGTTTCCCAAAATACAATGAGCAGTTCTTC. The V call is TRBV7-8, the J call TRBJ2-1; the match to TRBD2 covers 12 bases. The germline CDR1 and CDR2 sequences are SGHVS and FQNEAQ. This CDR3 has 20 amino acids. After removal of 1 base from V and 4 bases from J, the junction contained 14 bases not matched to a gene.

V and J are TRBV3-1 (or the pseudogene TRBV3-2) and TRBJ2-7; D may be TRBD2 (6 bases). CDR3 length: 15 residues. V lost 0 bases and J 2 bases, leaving 11 bases between the germline ends. Germline V lookup: CDR1 LGHDT, CDR2 YNNKEL (reference sequence). The DNA for the CDR3 is TGTGCCAGCAGCCAAGAGAGTAGCGGAACCTACGAGCAGTACGTC. The encoded protein is CASSQESSGTYEQYV.

The J gene is TRBJ2-3, the V gene TRBV23-1, with 11 bases identical to TRBD2. TRBV23-1 is an ORF, with its function uncertain. V was pared by 2 bases and J by 0 bases, with 4 bases of the junction left unmatched. This CDR3 region has 17 residues. DNA of the CDR3: TGCGCCAGCAGTCAAACAAGGACTAGCGGGAGCACAGATACGCAGTATTTT. This encodes CASSQTRTSGSTDTQYF.

This clone was seen once. The chain combines TRBV28 with TRBJ2-5; no clear D gene. CDR1 and CDR2 (germline): MDHEN, SYDVKM. V was cut by 7 bases and J by 1 base, with 16 bases left in between. The CDR3 runs to 15 residues. The CDR3 loop is CASNYFGAVQETQYF. The CDR3 nucleotides read TGTGCCAGCAACTATTTCGGTGCGGTCCAAGAGACCCAGTACTTC. Together with reference TRBV28 and TRBJ2-5, the CDR3 gives the full variable domain: DVKVTQSSRYLVKRTGEKVFLECVQDMDHENMFWYRQDPGLGLRLIYFSYDVKMKEKGDIPEGYSVSREKKERFSLILESASTNQTSMYLCASNYFGAVQETQYFGPGTRLLVL.

The chain is built from TRBV27 and TRBJ2-2; the match to TRBD1 covers 7 bases. The CDR3 length is 17 residues. The trim removed 5 bases at V and 6 bases at J, leaving 15 bases unmatched. CDR1 MNHEY and CDR2 SMNVEV come from the germline V gene (reference sequence). CDR3 nucleotides: TGTGCCAGCAGTGGGACCGCCGACAGGGTCCGTCCCGGGGAGCTGTTTTTT. Amino acids: CASSGTADRVRPGELFF.

This clone has a handful of counts. The J gene is TRBJ1-1, the V gene TRBV5-5, with unresolved D. The length of the CDR3 is 14 residues. The V end lost 1 base, the J end lost 6 bases, and 13 bases lay between the germline ends. CDR1 and CDR2 (germline): SGHKS, YYEKEE (reference sequence). CDR3 sequence reads: CASSLTIDGAEAFF. The CDR3 DNA sequence: TGTGCCAGCAGCTTGACGATTGACGGGGCTGAAGCTTTCTTT.

The chain is built from TRBV2 and TRBJ2-7; tentative D call: TRBD1 (5 bases). Trimming took off 5 bases at V and 3 bases at J, with 11 bases between the two ends. Germline values: CDR1 SNHLY, CDR2 FYNNEI. CDR3 size: 13 residues. CDR3 sequence (DNA): TGTGCCAGCAGTTTAGACAGATTCTACGAGCAGTACTTC. This sequence encodes CASSLDRFYEQYF.

This clone has only a few counts. The V and J genes are TRBV2 and TRBJ1-3; D unclear. The germline gives CDR1 SNHLY, CDR2 FYNNEI. CDR3 length equals 15 residues. V lost 3 bases to trimming and J lost 2 bases, with 11 bases between them. CDR3 bases: TGTGCCAGCAGTGATCTAGGGAGAGCTGGAAACACCATATATTTT. This translates into CASSDLGRAGNTIYF.

CDR3 residues: CASSSGGEQYF. CDR3 sequence (DNA): TGTGCCAGCAGTTCCGGCGGCGAGCAGTACTTC. The chain combines TRBV27 with TRBJ2-7, with D unclear. CDR1 and CDR2 (germline): MNHEY, SMNVEV (reference sequence). CDR3 length: 11 amino acids. Trimming removed 4 bases at V and 6 bases at J, with 7 bases between.

The chain couples TRBV6-5 to TRBJ2-3; possible D gene TRBD2, 6 bases. V was cut by 8 bases and J by 6 bases, with 9 bases left in between. Per the germline V gene, CDR1 is MNHEY and CDR2 is SVGAGI. This CDR3 spans 11 amino acids. Written as DNA, the CDR3 is TGTGCCAGCCTGGCGGGGGATACGCAGTATTTT. It encodes CASLAGDTQYF.

This clone was seen a single time. V usage is TRBV7-2 and J usage is TRBJ2-2, with TRBD1 identical over 10 bases. The CDR3 totals 16 residues. V shed 6 bases and J 2 bases; nucleotides not matched to a gene: 6. Germline CDR1 is SGHTA and CDR2 is FQGNSA. The CDR3 DNA reads TGTGCCAGCAGACCTACGACAGGGGGCAACACCGGGGAGCTGTTTTTT. Its protein is CASRPTTGGNTGELFF.

This sequence joins TRBV7-8 and TRBJ2-7; 9 nucleotides line up with TRBD1. The germline V gene encodes CDR1 SGHVS and CDR2 FQNEAQ. Trimming cost V 5 bases and J 1 base; bases outside gene matches: 6. CDR3 length: 15 residues. The CDR3 is CASSPAGTGSYEQYV. CDR3 nucleotide sequence: TGTGCCAGCAGCCCGGCCGGGACAGGGTCCTACGAGCAGTACGTC.

The J gene is TRBJ2-7, the V gene TRBV29-1; unclear D gene. Germline CDR1 reads SQVTM; CDR2 reads ANQGSEA. The CDR3 is 13 amino acids. The V gene lost 5 bases and the J gene lost 1 base, with 12 bases spanning the gap. CDR3 DNA: TGCAGCGTTCGGCCGATGGAGTCCTACGAGCAGTACTTC. Translation: CSVRPMESYEQYF.